This entry concerns a single TCR beta chain. The source of the sample is a study of T cell responses to AZD1222 COVID-19 vaccine. The V and J ends lost 8 bases and 9 bases respectively, with 17 bases between them. The germline V gene has CDR1 MDHEN and CDR2 SYDVKM. The CDR3 runs to 14 residues. Repertoires were generated with immunoSEQ multiplex PCR, while TCRdb's copy carries only in-frame clones and drops some. Among approximately 210,000 clones listed, roughly 94% were seen once. The J gene is TRBJ1-6, the V gene TRBV28, with D possibly matching TRBD1 (5 bases). The specimen was peripheral blood, collected 28 days after the second dose of the MenACWY control vaccine. This receptor was obtained from an adult who received the MenACWY meningococcal vaccine as a control. CDR3 amino acids: CASADIGVGSPLHF. Written as DNA, the CDR3 is TGTGCCAGCGCTGATATAGGGGTAGGTTCACCCCTCCACTTT.